One sample yielded the 18 T cell receptor beta chains listed below, sequenced in a study of CXCR3-negative and CXCR3-positive naive CD8 T cells. Whole-study results and caveats: Compared with CXCR3-negative naive cells, CXCR3-positive naive cells showed more hydrophobic TRB CDR3s.

These receptors have no identified antigens. Each TRB cDNA library was prepared by 5' RACE (with UMI labels). TCRdb processed the 5' RACE reads again and assigns one entry to each CDR3 protein, with no DNA. This sample's table has over 95,000 distinct CDR3 sequences. Source material: naive CXCR3+ CD8+ T cells from blood. Described subset: CD45RO-CCR7+CD27+CD95- naive CD8+ T cells expressing CXCR3 (TNR3+). Receptor source: a human donor in good health. Some clones in this sample may be carry-over from other donors' samples.

The gene calls are TRBV5-1 and TRBJ2-3; TCRdb outputs TRBD1, but without DNA this stays unchecked. CDR3 length: 15 amino acids. In germline, CDR1 is SGHRS, CDR2 YFSETQ. This CDR3 reads CASSRGTGSTDTQYF. The variable domain in full, completed from reference TRBV5-1 and TRBJ2-3, reads KAGVTQTPRYLIKTRGQQVTLSCSPISGHRSVSWYQQTPGQGLQFLFEYFSETQRNKGNFPGRFSGRQFSNSRSEMNVSTLELGDSALYLCASSRGTGSTDTQYFGPGTRLTVL.

The chain has TRBV20-1 and TRBJ1-1; TCRdb lists TRBD1, though no DNA is available to test this call. This CDR3 has 13 amino acids. Per germline, CDR1 DFQATT and CDR2 SNEGSKA (reference sequence). CDR3 sequence: CSAPRTVNTEAFF.

The rearrangement uses TRBV7-9 and TRBJ1-4; with no DNA, the TCRdb D assignment of TRBD1 cannot be verified. The CDR3 contains 16 residues. Germline assignment: CDR1 SEHNR and CDR2 FQNEAQ (reference sequence). The CDR3: CASSANHRGREEKLFF.

The chain uses TRBV19 and TRBJ2-2; TCRdb's assignment of TRBD1 cannot be checked, as there is no DNA. CDR1 is LNHDA, CDR2 SQIVND, per germline (reference sequence). CDR3 length: 12 amino acids. CDR3 loop: CASTEVGQRLFF.

The chain combines TRBV7-6 with TRBJ2-7; TCRdb outputs TRBD1, but without DNA this stays unchecked. The CDR3 is made up of 13 amino acids. CDR1 is SGHVS, CDR2 FNYEAQ, per germline. The CDR3 loop reads CASSFEQGYEQYF.

The chain is built from TRBV14 and TRBJ2-7; lacking DNA, the TRBD1 call made by TCRdb goes unchecked. Germline assignment: CDR1 SGHDN and CDR2 FVKESK. This CDR3 region has 13 residues. The CDR3 sequence: CASSVTGWGEQYF. Combining the CDR3 with reference TRBV14 and TRBJ2-7 gives the whole variable domain EAGVTQFPSHSVIEKGQTVTLRCDPISGHDNLYWYRRVMGKEIKFLLHFVKESKQDESGMPNNRFLAERTGGTYSTLKVQPAELEDSGVYFCASSVTGWGEQYFGPGTRLTVT.

The V gene is TRBV5-5, the J gene TRBJ2-3; checking the TCRdb D call of TRBD1 is not possible without DNA. Germline assignment: CDR1 SGHKS and CDR2 YYEKEE (reference sequence). The CDR3 extends over 14 amino acids. The CDR3 sequence is CASSLTGIPDTQYF.

The chain couples TRBV4-3 to TRBJ2-7; the D gene TCRdb calls, TRBD1, cannot be checked with no DNA. Germline V gene lookup returns CDR1 LGHNA and CDR2 YSLEER. The CDR3 runs to 13 residues. The CDR3 loop is CASSQAQGFEQYF.

This sequence joins TRBV25-1 and TRBJ2-1; the D call of TRBD1 rests on TCRdb alone, since no DNA is present to check it. This CDR3 spans 17 amino acids. The germline V gene has CDR1 MGHDK and CDR2 SYGVNS. The CDR3 sequence: CASSEFKGTGDYNEQFF. Complete variable domain (other parts from reference TRBV25-1 and TRBJ2-1): EADIYQTPRYLVIGTGKKITLECSQTMGHDKMYWYQQDPGMELHLIHYSYGVNSTEKGDLSSESTVSRIRTEHFPLTLESARPSHTSQYLCASSEFKGTGDYNEQFFGPGTRLTVL.

The chain uses TRBV2 and TRBJ1-2. Per the germline V gene, CDR1 is SNHLY and CDR2 is FYNNEI. This CDR3 contains 14 residues. CDR3 amino acids: CASSEARVNYGYTF.

The chain carries TRBV4-3 and TRBJ2-7; TCRdb's assignment of TRBD1 cannot be checked, as there is no DNA. The V gene's germline CDR1 is LGHNA and CDR2 YSLEER. This CDR3 contains 15 residues. The CDR3 sequence is CASSQVPHPAYEQYF.

This rearrangement joins TRBV20-1 to TRBJ2-1; TCRdb indicates TRBD1, and absent DNA this call remains unverified. Germline V gene lookup returns CDR1 DFQATT and CDR2 SNEGSKA (reference sequence). This CDR3 comprises 12 residues. This CDR3 reads CSASAPGNEQFF.

The genes are TRBV21-1 and TRBJ1-2; the D call of TRBD1 rests on TCRdb alone, since no DNA is present to check it. TRBV21-1 is a listed pseudogene. The CDR3 is made up of 14 amino acids. The CDR3 sequence: CASSKRTGRDGYTF.

This sequence joins TRBV28 and TRBJ2-1; TCRdb picks TRBD1, but there is no DNA to check that call. The CDR3 runs to 17 residues. CDR1 and CDR2 from the germline V gene are MDHEN and SYDVKM. The CDR3 here is CASSNYRGQGDASEQFF.

This chain connects TRBV29-1 to TRBJ2-1; TCRdb returns TRBD2, unconfirmable since there is no DNA. This CDR3 has 13 residues. CDR1 is SQVTM and CDR2 is ANQGSEA in the germline V gene. CDR3 sequence reads: CSGIAGTYNEQFF.

This CDR3 reads CASRPESSETQYF. This sequence joins TRBV19 and TRBJ2-5. CDR1 and CDR2 from the germline V gene are LNHDA and SQIVND (reference sequence). CDR3 length: 13 amino acids. The variable domain in full, with the rest retrieved from reference TRBV19 and TRBJ2-5, is DGGITQSPKYLFRKEGQNVTLSCEQNLNHDAMYWYRQDPGQGLRLIYYSQIVNDFQKGDIAEGYSVSREKKESFPLTVTSAQKNPTAFYLCASRPESSETQYFGPGTRLLVL.

The chain employs TRBV7-9 and TRBJ2-7. This CDR3 comprises 15 residues. The germline V gene has CDR1 SEHNR and CDR2 FQNEAQ (reference sequence). CDR3 protein: CASSLEPGISYEQYF.

This chain connects TRBV29-1 to TRBJ2-7; TCRdb picks TRBD1, but there is no DNA to check that call. CDR1 is SQVTM and CDR2 is ANQGSEA in the germline V gene. CDR3 length: 13 residues. The CDR3 sequence: CSGRDGSSYEQYF.